This TCR beta chain was identified during a study of blood T cell repertoires in COVID-19. Looking at the study overall: PBMCs, B-cell-depleted T cells, or T cells provided the cDNA or gDNA that made up the material.

The ends lost 0 bases at V and 7 bases at J; junction bases unmatched: 6. This CDR3 has 14 amino acids. CDR1 SGHRS and CDR2 YFSETQ come from the germline V gene. The data were produced by immunoSEQ multiplex PCR, yet TCRdb's version contains in-frame clones alone and is incomplete. The data contain about 52,000 clones, 65% to 90% of them seen just once; the ten biggest clones take up roughly a tenth. Sequenced: peripheral blood. The V and J genes are TRBV5-1 and TRBJ2-7, with 8 bases identical to TRBD1. The TCR sequence derives from a human donor in a cohort sampled during active COVID-19. The CDR3 DNA reads TGCGCCAGCAGCTTGGGGCAGGGGGCGCGTGAGCAGTACTTC. This translates into CASSLGQGAREQYF.